Sequencing of this TCR beta chain was carried out in a study of OX40 agonist ivuxolimab in advanced cancers. The overall study: Patients in the trial were receiving intravenous ivuxolimab every 2 weeks, at doses of 0.01 to 10 mg/kg. Patients undergoing dose escalation presented with hepatocellular carcinoma, melanoma, renal cell or head and neck cancer.

TCRdb keeps only in-frame clones here, not all; method: immunoSEQ multiplex PCR. The data contain about 90,000 clones, around 85% of them seen just once; the ten biggest clones take up about 0.2%. J was trimmed by 7 bases and V by 5 bases; bases with no gene match: 11. Looked up from germline, CDR1 is SGHVS and CDR2 is FNYEAQ. The CDR3 is 16 residues long. The chain carries TRBV7-6 and TRBJ2-2; 9 nucleotides align to TRBD1. This receptor was taken from an adult with an advanced solid tumor such as melanoma, head and neck, liver or kidney cancer. This material consisted of CD4+ or CD8+ T cells sorted from blood, taken in a trial of the OX40 agonist ivuxolimab. The CDR3 DNA is TGTGCCAGCAGCCCAAACAGGGGGCGTAACGGCGGGGAGCTGTTTTTT. Translated: CASSPNRGRNGGELFF.